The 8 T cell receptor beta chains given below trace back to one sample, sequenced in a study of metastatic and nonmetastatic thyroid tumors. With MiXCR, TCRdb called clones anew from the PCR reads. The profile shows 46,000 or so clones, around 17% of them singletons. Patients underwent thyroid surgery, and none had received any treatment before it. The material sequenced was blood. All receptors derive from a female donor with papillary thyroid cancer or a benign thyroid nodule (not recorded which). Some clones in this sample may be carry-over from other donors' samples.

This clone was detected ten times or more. The CDR3 here is CASSYRLSTDTQYF. CDR3 in DNA: TGTGCCAGCAGTTACAGACTTAGCACAGATACGCAGTATTTT. V and J are TRBV6-6 and TRBJ2-3; D not resolved. The CDR3 is made up of 14 amino acids. Germline CDR1 is MNHNY and CDR2 is SVGAGI (reference sequence). V was trimmed by 2 bases and J by 0 bases, leaving 6 bases between them.

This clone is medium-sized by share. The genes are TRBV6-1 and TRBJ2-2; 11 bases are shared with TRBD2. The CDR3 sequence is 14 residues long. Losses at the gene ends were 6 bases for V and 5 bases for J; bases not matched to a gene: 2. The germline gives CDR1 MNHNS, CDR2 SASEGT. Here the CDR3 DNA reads TGTGCCAGCAGGCCTAGCGGGGGGACCGGGGAGCTGTTTTTT. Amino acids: CASRPSGGTGELFF.

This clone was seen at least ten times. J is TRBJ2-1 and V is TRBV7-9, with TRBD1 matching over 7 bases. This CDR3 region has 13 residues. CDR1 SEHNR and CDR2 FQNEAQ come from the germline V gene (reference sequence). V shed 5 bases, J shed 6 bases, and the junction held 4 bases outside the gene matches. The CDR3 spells CASSARGLNEQFF. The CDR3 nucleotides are TGTGCCAGCAGCGCAAGGGGGCTCAATGAGCAGTTCTTC. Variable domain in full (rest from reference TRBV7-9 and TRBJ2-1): DTGVSQNPRHKITKRGQNVTFRCDPISEHNRLYWYRQTLGQGPEFLTYFQNEAQLEKSRLLSDRFSAERPKGSFSTLEIQRTEQGDSAMYLCASSARGLNEQFFGPGTRLTVL.

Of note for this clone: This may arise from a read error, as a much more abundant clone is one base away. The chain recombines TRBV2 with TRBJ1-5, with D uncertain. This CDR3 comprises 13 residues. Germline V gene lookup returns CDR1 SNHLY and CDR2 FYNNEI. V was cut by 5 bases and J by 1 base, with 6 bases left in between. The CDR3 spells CASSSASNQPQHF. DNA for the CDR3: TGTGCCAGCAGTTCCGCGAGCAATCAGCCCCAGCATTTT.

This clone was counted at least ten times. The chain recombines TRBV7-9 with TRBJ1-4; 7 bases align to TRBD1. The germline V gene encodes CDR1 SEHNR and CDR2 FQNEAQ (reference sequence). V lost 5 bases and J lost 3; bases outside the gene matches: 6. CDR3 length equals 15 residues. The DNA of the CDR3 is TGTGCCAGCAGCCCCCCGGACAGGTCTAATGAAAAACTGTTTTTT. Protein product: CASSPPDRSNEKLFF.

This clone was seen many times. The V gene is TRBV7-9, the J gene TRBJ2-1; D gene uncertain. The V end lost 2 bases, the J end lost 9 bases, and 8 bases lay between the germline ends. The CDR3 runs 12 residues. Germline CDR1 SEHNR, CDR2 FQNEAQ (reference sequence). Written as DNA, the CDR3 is TGTGCCAGCAGCTTAAATCGCCTTGAGCAGTTCTTC. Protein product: CASSLNRLEQFF.

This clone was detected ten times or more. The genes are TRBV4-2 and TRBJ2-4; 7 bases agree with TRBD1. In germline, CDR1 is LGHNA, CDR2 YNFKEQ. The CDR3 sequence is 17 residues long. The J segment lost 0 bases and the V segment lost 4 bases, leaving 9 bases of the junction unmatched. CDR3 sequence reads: CASSRTTGQIAKNIQYF. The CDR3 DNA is TGTGCCAGCAGCCGGACGACAGGGCAGATAGCCAAAAACATTCAGTACTTC.

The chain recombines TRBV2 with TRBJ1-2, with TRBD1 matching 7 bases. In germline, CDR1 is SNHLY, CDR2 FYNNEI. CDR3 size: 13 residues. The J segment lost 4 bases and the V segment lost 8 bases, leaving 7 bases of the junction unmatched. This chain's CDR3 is CASVQDRLYGYTF. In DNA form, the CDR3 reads TGTGCCAGCGTACAGGACAGGCTCTATGGCTACACCTTC.